This is a list of T cell receptor beta chains from one sample in a study of T cells after yellow fever vaccination. TCRdb itself ran the 5' RACE reads through MiXCR, one entry per CDR3 protein. This sample has around 590,000 distinct CDR3 sequences; roughly an eighth occur once, and the top ten carry 14% to 15%. The material was PBMCs, obtained on the day of the yellow fever booster vaccination. Source of these receptors: a young man who received the YFV17D yellow fever vaccine. The CDR3 runs from the conserved cysteine through the conserved F or W. The D gene is left open where the match is weak. Clone size is given for some rows only: seen once, a few or many times, or a class if the clone is expanded.

d_call: TRBD2; v_call: TRBV7-3; j_call: TRBJ2-1; clone_size: NA; cdr3_nt: TGTGCCAGCAGCTTACTCGGGACTAGCGGACACAATGAGCAGTTCTTC; cdr3_aa: CASSLLGTSGHNEQFF
d_call: NA; v_call: TRBV7-9; j_call: TRBJ2-1; clone_size: few; cdr3_nt: TGTGCCAGCAGCTCCCTAGCAATCAATGAGCAGTTCTTC; cdr3_aa: CASSSLAINEQFF
d_call: NA; v_call: TRBV3-1; j_call: TRBJ2-1; clone_size: few; cdr3_nt: TGTGCCAGCAGCCAAGACCCGCGGAGCTTCTCCTACAATGAGCAGTTCTTC; cdr3_aa: CASSQDPRSFSYNEQFF
d_call: TRBD2; v_call: TRBV12-3/TRBV12-4; j_call: TRBJ2-7; clone_size: few; cdr3_nt: TGTGCCAGCAGTCGACTTAGCGGGAGGGATCCCTACGAGCAGTACTTC; cdr3_aa: CASSRLSGRDPYEQYF
d_call: NA; v_call: TRBV29-1; j_call: TRBJ2-5; clone_size: many; cdr3_nt: TGCAGCGCAGGACCCTCGGCTGGAGAGACCCAGTACTTC; cdr3_aa: CSAGPSAGETQYF
d_call: NA; v_call: TRBV18; j_call: TRBJ1-1; clone_size: few; cdr3_nt: TGTGCCAGCTCACCACGACCCGCAGGTCTGAACACTGAAGCTTTCTTT; cdr3_aa: CASSPRPAGLNTEAFF
d_call: NA; v_call: TRBV20-1; j_call: TRBJ2-4; clone_size: few; cdr3_nt: TGCAGTGCAACTTCAGGGGCCAAAAACATTCAGTACTTC; cdr3_aa: CSATSGAKNIQYF
d_call: TRBD2; v_call: TRBV2; j_call: TRBJ2-7; clone_size: NA; cdr3_nt: TGTGCCAGCAATGTTAGCGGGAACCTCTACGAGCAGTACTTC; cdr3_aa: CASNVSGNLYEQYF
d_call: NA; v_call: TRBV7-9; j_call: TRBJ1-4; clone_size: NA; cdr3_nt: TGTGCCAGCAGCTTAGCATCGGGGTTCGGGAGTGAAAAACTGTTTTTT; cdr3_aa: CASSLASGFGSEKLFF
d_call: NA; v_call: TRBV7-8; j_call: TRBJ1-5; clone_size: NA; cdr3_nt: TGTGCCAGCAGTCGCTTCCAGGATCAGCCCCAGCATTTT; cdr3_aa: CASSRFQDQPQHF
d_call: NA; v_call: TRBV18; j_call: TRBJ1-3; clone_size: few; cdr3_nt: TGTGCCAGCTTCCCGGCTATTCTAGGCTCTGGAAACACCATATATTTT; cdr3_aa: CASFPAILGSGNTIYF
d_call: NA; v_call: TRBV7-2; j_call: TRBJ2-5; clone_size: NA; cdr3_nt: TGTGCCAGCAGCCCGGCGAGGACAAATCAAGAGACCCAGTACTTC; cdr3_aa: CASSPARTNQETQYF
d_call: NA; v_call: TRBV12-3/TRBV12-4; j_call: TRBJ1-2; clone_size: NA; cdr3_nt: TGTGCCAGCAGTTTAGAAACCATTTTCCATGGCTACACCTTC; cdr3_aa: CASSLETIFHGYTF
d_call: TRBD2; v_call: TRBV29-1; j_call: TRBJ2-7; clone_size: NA; cdr3_nt: TGCAGCGTTCCGGTAGCGGGATCCTACGAGCAGTACTTC; cdr3_aa: CSVPVAGSYEQYF
d_call: NA; v_call: TRBV5-1; j_call: TRBJ2-1; clone_size: NA; cdr3_nt: TGCGCCAGCAGCAATACTCCGGGGGAGCTGTACAATGAGCAGTTCTTC; cdr3_aa: CASSNTPGELYNEQFF
d_call: NA; v_call: TRBV6-2/TRBV6-3; j_call: TRBJ2-7; clone_size: NA; cdr3_nt: TGTGCCACCAGGACAGTCTCCTACGAGCAGTACTTC; cdr3_aa: CATRTVSYEQYF
d_call: TRBD2; v_call: TRBV12-3/TRBV12-4; j_call: TRBJ2-7; clone_size: many; cdr3_nt: TGTGCCAGCAGACTAGCGGGAGGGCCGGGCGAGCAGTACTTC; cdr3_aa: CASRLAGGPGEQYF
d_call: NA; v_call: TRBV6-2/TRBV6-3; j_call: TRBJ2-1; clone_size: few; cdr3_nt: TGTGCCAGCACACGACCCGGGACATACAATGAGCAGTTCTTC; cdr3_aa: CASTRPGTYNEQFF
d_call: TRBD2; v_call: TRBV20-1; j_call: TRBJ2-7; clone_size: NA; cdr3_nt: TGCAGTGCTCTACTAGCGGGGACGTACGAGCAGTACTTC; cdr3_aa: CSALLAGTYEQYF
d_call: NA; v_call: TRBV12-3/TRBV12-4; j_call: TRBJ2-1; clone_size: few; cdr3_nt: TGTGCCAGCAGTTCCCAATCGGTGTGGGAGCAGTTCTTC; cdr3_aa: CASSSQSVWEQFF
d_call: TRBD2; v_call: TRBV6-2/TRBV6-3; j_call: TRBJ2-3; clone_size: NA; cdr3_nt: TGTGCCAGCACCCCGATTTTGACTAGCGGGAGTCTAGCGCAGTATTTT; cdr3_aa: CASTPILTSGSLAQYF
d_call: NA; v_call: TRBV5-1; j_call: TRBJ1-5; clone_size: NA; cdr3_nt: TGCGCCAGCAGCCCCGGACGGGGGGCCGGATTTAATCAGCCCCAGCATTTT; cdr3_aa: CASSPGRGAGFNQPQHF
d_call: NA; v_call: TRBV6-1; j_call: TRBJ2-7; clone_size: once; cdr3_nt: TGTGCCAGCACGCCGAGGGGGGTGGGCAGGAACGAGCAGTACTTC; cdr3_aa: CASTPRGVGRNEQYF
d_call: TRBD2; v_call: TRBV5-1; j_call: TRBJ2-1; clone_size: few; cdr3_nt: TGCGCCAGCGAGGGAACTAGCGGGACCTCCGAGCAGTTCTTC; cdr3_aa: CASEGTSGTSEQFF
d_call: NA; v_call: TRBV7-9; j_call: TRBJ2-7; clone_size: NA; cdr3_nt: TGTGCCAGCAGCACACCCGGGACATCGGGGGCAGTGCAGTACTTC; cdr3_aa: CASSTPGTSGAVQYF
d_call: NA; v_call: TRBV15; j_call: TRBJ2-3; clone_size: NA; cdr3_nt: TGTGCCACCAGCAGTCCCACATCGCACACAGATACGCAGTATTTT; cdr3_aa: CATSSPTSHTDTQYF
d_call: NA; v_call: TRBV29-1; j_call: TRBJ2-7; clone_size: NA; cdr3_nt: TGCAGCGTCGTTAGGGACCCCCTCAGCTCCTACGAGCAGTACTTC; cdr3_aa: CSVVRDPLSSYEQYF
d_call: NA; v_call: TRBV7-2; j_call: TRBJ2-1; clone_size: NA; cdr3_nt: TGTGCCAGCAGCTTAGGGATAGGGGGGAAGAATGAGCAGTTCTTC; cdr3_aa: CASSLGIGGKNEQFF
d_call: NA; v_call: TRBV4-3; j_call: TRBJ2-5; clone_size: NA; cdr3_nt: TGCGCCAGCAGCCAAGATACCACGGCGTATAACCAAGAGACCCAGTACTTC; cdr3_aa: CASSQDTTAYNQETQYF
d_call: NA; v_call: TRBV10-3; j_call: TRBJ2-3; clone_size: NA; cdr3_nt: TGTGCCATCGCAAGCCCCAGTGATACGCAGTATTTT; cdr3_aa: CAIASPSDTQYF